The present T cell receptor (beta chain) was sequenced within a study of cytomegalovirus exposure and HLA in healthy donors (dated by TCRdb to the late 2010s). Study-level background: An earlier analysis of 587 of the donors reported 250 to 300 Gb of sequence data and some 120 million unique TCR beta sequences from roughly 180 million T cells. Roughly 300 gigabases of sequencing data and roughly 81 million unique TCR sequences made up an early release that covered several hundred HLA-typed donors. Of the approximately 400 genotyped donors, less than 85% were placed in the genetic ancestry cluster associated with self-reported Caucasian donors. The aim of the study was to test whether cataloging public T cell receptors could identify signatures of past pathogen exposure. The study used immunosequencing to profile the T cell repertoires of hundreds of subjects and linked those repertoires to cytomegalovirus serostatus. Along with the roughly 670-subject first cohort, a separate validation cohort of around 120 different subjects was used. To predict cytomegalovirus infection status, the study brought together high-throughput TCR immunosequencing, statistical association of individual TCRs with disease status, and machine learning. A later analysis re-examined previously published TCR beta repertoires from about 700 donors and added high-resolution HLA genotyping to investigate patterns of TCR occurrence. In the later analysis, no new phenotypic data were used to find candidate immune exposures; instead, reliance was placed on TCR beta sequences and their occurrence across donors. In an earlier analysis of more than 550 of the donors, high-throughput TCR beta sequencing was used to judge whether each TCR beta V gene segment behaved as functional or pseudogenic. Donor age, sex, ethnicity and CMV serostatus were collected together with the repertoire data. In a later genetic analysis, genome-wide SNP genotypes for about 55% of the roughly 670 donors were used, and that subset was treated as a discovery cohort. Every repertoire in the discovery cohort had been generated on one and the same sequencing platform. HLA typing covered class I and class II loci at four-digit resolution. Typing coverage differed by locus: A, B, C, DRB1 and DQB1 were typed in about 620-630 donors, DQA1 in roughly 500, DPA1 in around 580, and DPB1 in just under 480. Roughly five DR-DQ haplotypes were handled as single units for association and clustering, since linkage in the cohort was strong. Among roughly 400 genotyped donors of the cohort, an average of around 250,000 unique TCR beta nucleotide sequences was sequenced per donor, of which 15% to 20% were non-productive. On the study overall, not on this receptor specifically: A cluster of highly shared sequence variants was judged likely to be a technical artifact of the sequencing pipeline. A later genetic analysis associated a missense DCLRE1C variant with V-gene and J-gene trimming of TCR beta chains, and an independent cohort replicated the association. A later analysis reported that several top co-occurrence clusters appeared linked to parvovirus B19, influenza, CMV and Epstein-Barr virus. Because counts were too low, around 18 rarely observed V segments, including chromosome 9 orphons, were left out of the earlier analysis of a few hundred of the donors. In a later analysis, HLA-associated TCR beta chains were found to be more clonally expanded and to have lower generation probabilities than equally common non-associated chains. While some public TCRs were present in many individuals, most TCR sequences turned up only very rarely across donors. In a later analysis, some 18,000 TCR beta sequences were associated with specific HLA alleles at a false discovery rate of 0.05. In vitro tests confirmed that a few of the cytomegalovirus-associated TCR beta chains recognize cytomegalovirus antigens. According to a later analysis, most CMV-associated TCR beta chains appeared to be HLA-restricted, and the HLA associations seemed to be driven largely by CMV exposure. A further reported finding was that TCR beta sequences accurately predicted the HLA-A and HLA-B alleles for most subjects in the first cohort. Because HLA typing was missing for some donors at each locus, association tests included only the typed subset. The cohort was sequenced for TCR beta chains only, and without alpha or paired-chain data the features that could be detected were limited. In a later analysis, TCR association rates were found to vary across HLA loci, with the most associated TCRs seen for DRB1 alleles and the fewest for HLA-C alleles. The classifier was reported to diagnose cytomegalovirus status with high specificity and sensitivity in both the original and validation cohorts. Strong co-occurrence of HLA alleles, especially DR and DQ, made assigning TCR associations to individual alleles difficult. Correlated functional status among segregating V segments might reflect linkage disequilibrium, but an unknown experimental factor could not be ruled out. Sequencing depth was assumed to be roughly uniform across donors in the presence/absence analyses, though that assumption may not hold. For the cohort, immune exposure information was limited to CMV serostatus. A total of roughly 160 TCR beta chains were listed by the study as associated with cytomegalovirus. In an earlier analysis of several hundred of the donors, most TCR beta V segments were observed in productive rearrangements about 87% or about 30% of the time, broadly matching IMGT annotations. Compared with the 666-donor mean, donors in an Asian-associated ancestry cluster had fewer N-insertions in productive TCRs, according to a later genetic analysis. It was suggested by the authors that the approach could potentially be generalized to other disease states and immunological phenotypes.

The cohort was made up of under 800 healthy bone marrow donors. Cohort members were all nominally healthy when sampled, although unrecorded immune exposures were likely present. The donor tested CMV seronegative and was one of the 352 seronegative cohort members. A peripheral blood sample was collected from each donor, and TCR beta sequencing was performed on peripheral blood mononuclear cells. The Qiagen DNeasy Blood Extraction Kit was used to extract genomic DNA from the blood cell samples. Library preparation was by the immunoSEQ multiplex PCR assay. For the multiplex PCR, a mixture combining 60 forward primers for TCR Vbeta segments and 13 reverse primers for TCR Jbeta segments was used. A multiplex PCR assay on genomic DNA amplified the CDR3 region of rearranged TCR beta genes. Amplified TCR beta libraries were sequenced as 87-base-pair reads on the Illumina HiSeq System. For the original study's pipeline: In a later analysis, some 80 million unique TCR beta chains were counted across the roughly 700 repertoires, and roughly 10 million of these chains were shared by at least two donors. Raw reads were error-corrected and collapsed into unique sequences with a nearest-neighbor algorithm that merged closely related sequences to remove PCR and sequencing errors. Alignment of CDR3 sequences to IMGT reference sequences was used to assign V, D and J gene segments. For a sequence to be retained, a match of at least six nucleotides to both a V gene segment and a J gene segment was required. A rearrangement was called productive if the CDR3 had no stop codons and remained in frame with V and J, and every other rearrangement was called non-productive. CDR3 was defined according to IMGT convention as the region running from the second conserved V-encoded cysteine to the conserved J-encoded phenylalanine. Sequences without an unambiguous match to a single V gene segment were excluded from the earlier analysis of over 500 of the donors. An earlier analysis of fewer than 750 of the donors classified V segments as functional when productive rearrangements were above 56.7% and as segregating when the standard deviation between donors was above 5%. A statistical classification framework was built to diagnose cytomegalovirus status from the catalog of TCR beta chain sequences. In a later analysis, TCR nucleotide sequences were compared against IMGT/GENE-DB human TR gene sequences so that V and J genes could be assigned. A later analysis assigned CDR3 sequences and most-parsimonious VDJ recombination scenarios with the TCRdist pipeline. In a later analysis, every TCR beta chain was defined by the combination of its CDR3 amino acid sequence and its V-gene family, and reads without a unique V-gene family were dropped. A later analysis removed 500 to 600 highly shared, low-generation-probability nucleotide sequences to deal with suspected cross-contamination and a sequencing artifact. In a later analysis, a clonal expansion index for each public chain was calculated from normalized within-repertoire ranks of inferred template counts. In a later analysis, generation probabilities were computed with a VDJ recombination model fitted to out-of-frame rearrangements, and the resulting probabilities were checked against IGoR. In a later analysis, hypergeometric tests were used to score TCR-TCR, TCR-HLA and TCR-CMV co-occurrence, with a repertoire-size bias correction applied to TCR pairs. To estimate false discovery rates, a later analysis permuted the HLA or CMV assignments 20 times. In a later analysis, co-occurring TCRs were grouped using DBSCAN, and TCRdist sequence similarity was added for clustering within HLA-allele-positive subsets. Repertoires with fewer than 30,000 or more than 120,000 public chains, plus five repertoires with anomalous nucleotide sharing, were excluded from co-occurrence clustering. TCRdb holds this immuneACCESS table with in-frame rearrangements only. Some clones are missing; in checked studies, unresolved V genes explain under half, and the rest has no known cause. V, J and clone size derive from that table, while D and trimming were established from the DNA sequence. This sample is represented by under 200,000 clones; about 77% of them were singletons. Under 1.5% of the sample is taken by the ten largest.

As for this clone: There is no known antigen for this receptor. Base qualities were left out, and no much larger clone turns up one base away.

The sequence came from a man aged 25-45 years in good health and CMV-seronegative. The sample was PBMCs.

The CDR3 here reads CAWSPGQGIFGTDTQYF. At the DNA level, the sequence is TGTGCCTGGAGCCCGGGACAGGGGATTTTTGGCACAGATACGCAGTATTTT. The V and J genes are TRBV30 and TRBJ2-3; 10 bases in the junction line up with TRBD1. The junction shows trimming of 3 bases on V and 1 base on J, and the gene matches do not reach 10 bases of it. CDR1 and CDR2, looked up from the germline V gene (reference sequence), are GTSNPN and SVGIG. From cysteine to phenylalanine, the CDR3 is 17 amino acids long. The CDR3 DNA has 51 bases and is translated from base 1. Here the CDR3 is joined to the reference TRBV30 and TRBJ2-3 genes, and the full variable domain is: SQTIHQWPATLVQPVGSPLSLECTVEGTSNPNLYWYRQAAGRGLQLLFYSVGIGQISSEVPQNLSASRPQDRQFILSSKKLLLSDSGFYLCAWSPGQGIFGTDTQYFGPGTRLTVL.